This TCR beta chain was sequenced during a study of Graves' ophthalmopathy and Graves' hyperthyroidism. At least ten counts were recorded for this clonotype. Other autoimmune disease, uncontrolled infection, pregnancy and lactation led to exclusion. In germline, CDR1 is SGHAT, CDR2 FQNNGV. The V gene end was trimmed by 5 bases and the J gene end by 3 bases; junction bases not matched to a gene: 16. The CDR3 spans 18 residues. Amplification of TCR beta CDR3 regions used RNA transcripts. HTBI primers were used in a first-round RT-PCR, which preceded a second-round multiplex PCR. TCRdb reprocessed the multiplex PCR reads via MiXCR and lists one record per CDR3 protein. The repertoire consists of a few hundred thousand distinct CDR3 sequences, with under 25% occurring once and the leading ten covering 3%.

The receptor's source is a woman aged 18-30 years with stable Graves' hyperthyroidism. The sequencing input was peripheral blood. The J gene is TRBJ1-3, the V gene TRBV11-2; 7 nucleotides agree with TRBD1. The CDR3 DNA is TGTGCCAGCAGCATCAGAGGGGGAACGGCAGGGGGTGGAAACACCATATATTTT. Translating it yields CASSIRGGTAGGGNTIYF.